One TCR beta chain is described in this entry. The data derive from a study of T cells after yellow fever vaccination. Germline CDR1 reads MNHEY; CDR2 reads SVGAGI. V was clipped by 6 bases and J by 6 bases, with 10 bases between them. CDR3 length: 12 residues. TCRdb fed the 5' RACE reads into MiXCR, producing one record per CDR3 protein. Of approximately 600,000 distinct CDR3 sequences listed, 9% to 15% are singletons. The clonotype was recovered from a man aged 25 to 40 who received the YFV17D yellow fever vaccine. J is TRBJ2-3 and V is TRBV6-5; D is undetermined. The sample consisted of PBMCs, taken on the day of the yellow fever booster vaccination. CDR3 in amino acids: CASSRQGDTQYF. The CDR3 DNA reads as TGTGCCAGCAGCCGTCAAGGGGATACGCAGTATTTT.